The 30 T cell receptor beta chains below were found in one sample sequenced in a study of blood T cell repertoires in COVID-19. This table comes from immunoSEQ multiplex PCR, and its TCRdb copy is limited to in-frame clones, with some not included. The sample carries about 51,000 clones, 91% recorded once. The sequenced sample was peripheral blood. All receptors derive from a man aged 45-65 years with acute or convalescent COVID-19.

The rearrangement uses TRBV5-6 and TRBJ2-7, with 7 positions matching TRBD1. This CDR3 is 13 amino acids long. After removal of 5 bases from V and 6 bases from J, the junction contained 8 bases not matched to a gene. CDR1 SGHDT and CDR2 YYEEEE come from the germline V gene. The CDR3 DNA follows: TGTGCCAGCAGGTTGACAGGGATCGGCGAGCAGTACTTC. Protein product: CASRLTGIGEQYF.

This rearrangement joins TRBV5-5 to TRBJ2-3; a possible D gene is TRBD2 (5 bases). V gave up 0 bases and J gave up 0 bases, with 11 bases separating them. The CDR3 is 16 residues long. Looked up from germline, CDR1 is SGHKS and CDR2 is YYEKEE (reference sequence). The CDR3 loop reads CASSLGASLSTDTQYF. DNA of the CDR3: TGTGCCAGCAGCTTGGGTGCTAGCCTAAGCACAGATACGCAGTATTTT.

The gene calls are TRBV29-1 and TRBJ1-5; 7 bases agree with TRBD1. Trimming removed 6 bases from V and 2 bases from J; junction bases left unmatched: 7. This CDR3 spans 14 amino acids. CDR1 and CDR2 from the germline V gene are SQVTM and ANQGSEA. The CDR3 spells CSVRTGTGNQPQHF. The DNA of the CDR3 is TGCAGCGTCCGAACCGGGACAGGCAATCAGCCCCAGCATTTT.

The V call is TRBV29-1, the J call TRBJ1-4, with 7 bases fitting TRBD1. The CDR3 has 14 amino acids. V was pared by 7 bases and J by 5 bases, with 10 bases of the junction left unmatched. Germline-derived CDR1 and CDR2 are SQVTM and ANQGSEA. For the CDR3, the DNA is TGCAGCGGCAGGACAGGTTTAGGCAATGAAAAACTGTTTTTT. Protein: CSGRTGLGNEKLFF.

The chain couples TRBV5-1 to TRBJ2-3, with 12 bases matching TRBD2. This CDR3 contains 16 residues. V was pared by 0 bases and J by 6 bases, with 5 bases of the junction left unmatched. Germline CDR1 reads SGHRS; CDR2 reads YFSETQ. CDR3 bases: TGCGCCAGCAGCTTGGGACTAGCGGGGGCGATCGATACGCAGTATTTT. It codes for CASSLGLAGAIDTQYF.

V gene TRBV30 combines with J gene TRBJ2-3, with 13 bases that match TRBD2. The CDR3 has 15 residues. The germline V gene encodes CDR1 GTSNPN and CDR2 SVGIG (reference sequence). Trimming took 1 base from V and 6 from J; bases not matched to a gene: 4. This CDR3 is CAWSGTSGGADTQYF. The DNA for the CDR3 is TGTGCCTGGAGTGGTACTAGCGGGGGGGCGGATACGCAGTATTTT.

A single count supports this clone. V gene TRBV28 combines with J gene TRBJ1-5; a weak D match, TRBD1 (6 bases). Trimming stripped 3 bases from V and 3 bases from J, with 18 bases between. Germline V gene sequence: CDR1 MDHEN, CDR2 SYDVKM. There are 17 residues in the CDR3. CDR3 nucleotides: TGTGCCAGCAGTTTCTCCCTACAGGGTTTTGACAATCAGCCCCAGCATTTT. It codes for CASSFSLQGFDNQPQHF.

The chain has TRBV5-5 and TRBJ2-4, with 8 bases fitting TRBD1. V was clipped by 3 bases and J by 8 bases; unmatched bases: 7. This CDR3 has 14 residues. The germline gives CDR1 SGHKS, CDR2 YYEKEE (reference sequence). The CDR3 reads CASSSGQGGDIQYF. The CDR3 DNA sequence: TGTGCCAGCAGCTCAGGACAGGGTGGGGACATTCAGTACTTC.

This chain connects TRBV6-5 to TRBJ1-2; D may be TRBD1 (5 bases). Germline CDR1 MNHEY, CDR2 SVGAGI. The CDR3 extends over 13 amino acids. Trimming stripped 5 bases from V and 8 bases from J, with 15 bases between. The CDR3, as DNA: TGTGCCAGCAGTCCCTGGGGAGGGACCGGCTACACCTTC. This codes for CASSPWGGTGYTF.

The DNA for the CDR3 is TGTGCCAGCAGCTTGAGCTCCCCCGAGCAGTACTTC. It codes for CASSLSSPEQYF. This chain connects TRBV11-2 to TRBJ2-7; D is uncertain. Trimming removed 3 bases at V and 6 bases at J, with 9 bases between. CDR1 and CDR2 (germline): SGHAT, FQNNGV. The CDR3 is made up of 12 amino acids.

This chain joins TRBV25-1 and TRBJ1-2; TRBD1 matches at 7 bases. This CDR3 is 14 amino acids long. Germline V gene data show CDR1 as MGHDK and CDR2 as SYGVNS. Trimming removed 6 bases from V and 3 bases from J; junction bases left unmatched: 7. CDR3 protein: CASSLSGGDYGYTF. In DNA form, the CDR3 reads TGTGCCAGCAGCCTATCAGGGGGAGACTATGGCTACACCTTC.

This sequence joins TRBV27 and TRBJ1-2, with no clear D. Germline assignment: CDR1 MNHEY and CDR2 SMNVEV (reference sequence). The V end lost 3 bases, the J end lost 6 bases, and 17 bases lay between the germline ends. This CDR3 has 15 residues. The DNA of the CDR3 is TGTGCCAGCAGTTTTAGCCGACTCCCGAGCGATGGCTACACCTTC. This encodes CASSFSRLPSDGYTF.

The genes are TRBV7-7 and TRBJ1-5; D might be TRBD1 (6 bases). CDR1 and CDR2 from the germline V gene are SSHAT and FNYEAQ (reference sequence). The CDR3 totals 14 residues. Trimming took off 5 bases at V and 1 base at J, with 9 bases between the two ends. CDR3 sequence reads: CASSQGQSNQPQHF. The CDR3 nucleotides are TGTGCCAGCAGCCAGGGACAAAGCAATCAGCCCCAGCATTTT.

V gene TRBV5-4 combines with J gene TRBJ2-3; D is perhaps TRBD2 (6 bases). The length of the CDR3 is 16 residues. Looked up from germline, CDR1 is SGHNT and CDR2 is YYREEE (reference sequence). The V end lost 2 bases, the J end lost 0 bases, and 13 bases lay between the germline ends. The DNA of the CDR3 is TGTGCCAGCAGCTTTCAGACTAGGCTGAGCACAGATACGCAGTATTTT. Translation: CASSFQTRLSTDTQYF.

The rearrangement links TRBV19 to TRBJ2-1; the match to TRBD2 covers 10 bases. The CDR3 runs 15 residues. J gave up 7 bases and V 2 bases, and 5 bases lay outside the gene matches. Germline CDR1 is LNHDA and CDR2 is SQIVND (reference sequence). This CDR3 reads CASSILAGVRNEQFF. CDR3 nucleotide sequence: TGTGCCAGTAGTATACTAGCGGGGGTGAGAAATGAGCAGTTCTTC.

V is TRBV7-9 and J is TRBJ1-5; TRBD1 might be the D (5 bases). The CDR3 extends over 14 amino acids. CDR1 and CDR2 from the germline V gene are SEHNR and FQNEAQ (reference sequence). V gave up 1 base and J gave up 5 bases, with 9 bases separating them. CDR3 in amino acids: CASSLVGVDQPQHF. DNA for the CDR3: TGTGCCAGCAGCTTAGTAGGGGTGGATCAGCCCCAGCATTTT.

The chain carries TRBV10-2 and TRBJ2-3, with 8 bases that match TRBD2. In germline, CDR1 is WSHSY, CDR2 SAAADI. This CDR3 comprises 16 residues. J lost 0 bases, V lost 8 bases, and 10 bases had no gene match. The CDR3 is CASDRGGLRSTDTQYF. The DNA of the CDR3 is TGCGCCAGCGACCGGGGGGGCCTACGTAGCACAGATACGCAGTATTTT.

The gene calls are TRBV6-6 and TRBJ2-5, with a possible D match to TRBD1 (6 bases). The CDR3 spans 15 residues. The V and J ends lost 1 base and 5 bases respectively, with 14 bases between them. Germline V gene sequence: CDR1 MNHNY, CDR2 SVGAGI (reference sequence). CDR3 sequence reads: CASSYWTEGGETQYF. CDR3 DNA: TGTGCCAGCAGTTACTGGACAGAGGGTGGGGAGACCCAGTACTTC.

The chain has TRBV6-5 and TRBJ2-3; 8 bases agree with TRBD2. The V and J ends lost 6 bases and 2 bases, in that order; junction bases with no gene match: 7. Germline V lookup: CDR1 MNHEY, CDR2 SVGAGI. This CDR3 region has 15 residues. In DNA, the CDR3 is TGTGCCAGCAGCGCGCTCGGGGGGGTCACAGATACGCAGTATTTT. It encodes CASSALGGVTDTQYF.

The chain recombines TRBV4-1 with TRBJ1-2; D is undetermined. Germline assignment: CDR1 MGHRA and CDR2 YSYEKL. This CDR3 spans 16 amino acids. Trimming took 3 bases from V and 2 from J, leaving 16 bases between them. The CDR3 spells CASSQADVSFNYGYTF. For the CDR3, the DNA is TGCGCCAGCAGCCAGGCAGACGTTAGCTTCAACTATGGCTACACCTTC.

This chain uses TRBV3-1 (or the pseudogene TRBV3-2) with TRBJ2-1; 8 bases are a match to TRBD2. Unmatched junction bases numbered 9, after V lost 5 bases and J lost 0 bases. The CDR3 has 17 residues. CDR1 and CDR2 from the germline V gene are LGHDT and YNNKEL (reference sequence). CDR3 residues: CASSSRGAGDSYNEQFF. The CDR3 nucleotides read TGTGCCAGCAGCTCGCGGGGGGCCGGGGACTCCTACAATGAGCAGTTCTTC.

The V call is TRBV7-6, the J call TRBJ2-2, with D possibly TRBD2 on 6 matching bases. Looked up from germline, CDR1 is SGHVS and CDR2 is FNYEAQ. This CDR3 has 16 amino acids. The V end lost 3 bases, the J end lost 2 bases, and 13 bases lay between the germline ends. CDR3 region: CASSFGGMLNTGELFF. The CDR3 DNA reads as TGTGCCAGCAGCTTTGGAGGGATGCTAAACACCGGGGAGCTGTTTTTT.

This clone was seen only once. The chain uses TRBV5-1 and TRBJ1-2, with 7 bases lining up with TRBD1. Trimming at V came to 2 bases and at J to 7 bases, leaving 14 bases not matched to a gene. CDR1 SGHRS and CDR2 YFSETQ come from the germline V gene. The CDR3 totals 16 residues. The CDR3 reads CASSFRQGQFMGGYTF. Here the CDR3 DNA reads TGCGCCAGCAGCTTCCGACAGGGACAGTTTATGGGTGGCTACACCTTC.

V and J are TRBV19 and TRBJ2-1; 9 bases match TRBD1. The CDR3 has 16 residues. Germline V gives CDR1 LNHDA, CDR2 SQIVND (reference sequence). Trimming cost V 7 bases and J 3 bases; bases outside gene matches: 10. CDR3: CASINTPGQGYNEQFF. Here the CDR3 DNA reads TGTGCCAGTATCAACACTCCGGGACAGGGCTACAATGAGCAGTTCTTC.

The rearrangement joins TRBV18 to TRBJ1-6, with D unclear. Germline V lookup: CDR1 KGHSH, CDR2 LQKENI. This CDR3 has 16 residues. V gave up 5 bases and J gave up 8 bases, with 19 bases separating them. CDR3 bases: TGTGCCAGCTCATCGTCTGGCTCTCCCTTGTATTCACCCCTCCACTTT. This codes for CASSSSGSPLYSPLHF.

The chain has TRBV5-1 and TRBJ1-2; 8 positions match TRBD1. The trim removed 4 bases at V and 4 bases at J, leaving 3 bases unmatched. The CDR3 has 13 residues. Germline CDR1 and CDR2: SGHRS and YFSETQ. The CDR3 nucleotides are TGCGCCAGCAGCGGGACAGGATCCTATGGCTACACCTTC. It translates to CASSGTGSYGYTF. Full variable domain (remainder filled in from reference TRBV5-1 and TRBJ1-2): KAGVTQTPRYLIKTRGQQVTLSCSPISGHRSVSWYQQTPGQGLQFLFEYFSETQRNKGNFPGRFSGRQFSNSRSEMNVSTLELGDSALYLCASSGTGSYGYTFGSGTRLTVV.

This chain connects TRBV20-1 to TRBJ2-1; 14 bases are shared with TRBD2. Trimming cost V 3 bases and J 8 bases; bases outside gene matches: 12. The CDR3 spans 17 residues. Germline V lookup: CDR1 DFQATT, CDR2 SNEGSKA (reference sequence). CDR3 protein: CSASGETSGGAEDEQFF. The CDR3 nucleotides read TGCAGTGCTAGTGGTGAGACTAGCGGGGGGGCGGAGGATGAGCAGTTCTTC.

In its sample, this clone was seen a few times. J is TRBJ2-4 and V is TRBV2; 7 bases are a match to TRBD2. V dropped 6 bases and J dropped 2; count of bases not matched to a gene: 7. This CDR3 region has 15 residues. From germline, CDR1 is SNHLY and CDR2 FYNNEI. The CDR3 DNA reads as TGTGCCAGCAGACTCCTGGGACTACCCAAAAACATTCAGTACTTC. Protein product: CASRLLGLPKNIQYF.

The chain has TRBV24-1 and TRBJ1-4; D call uncertain. Germline CDR1 KGHDR, CDR2 SFDVKD. The CDR3 runs to 15 residues. V lost 4 bases, J lost 0 bases, and 8 bases lay in between. The CDR3 region has the DNA TGTGCCACCAGTGACCCGAGAACAACTAATGAAAAACTGTTTTTT. Protein: CATSDPRTTNEKLFF.

The gene calls are TRBV5-1 and TRBJ1-2; 8 nucleotides align to TRBD1. This CDR3 region has 14 residues. CDR1 SGHRS and CDR2 YFSETQ come from the germline V gene. Trimming at V came to 0 bases and at J to 4 bases, leaving 2 bases not matched to a gene. The CDR3 sequence is CASSLGDRSYGYTF. The CDR3 DNA reads as TGCGCCAGCAGCTTGGGGGACAGGTCCTATGGCTACACCTTC.